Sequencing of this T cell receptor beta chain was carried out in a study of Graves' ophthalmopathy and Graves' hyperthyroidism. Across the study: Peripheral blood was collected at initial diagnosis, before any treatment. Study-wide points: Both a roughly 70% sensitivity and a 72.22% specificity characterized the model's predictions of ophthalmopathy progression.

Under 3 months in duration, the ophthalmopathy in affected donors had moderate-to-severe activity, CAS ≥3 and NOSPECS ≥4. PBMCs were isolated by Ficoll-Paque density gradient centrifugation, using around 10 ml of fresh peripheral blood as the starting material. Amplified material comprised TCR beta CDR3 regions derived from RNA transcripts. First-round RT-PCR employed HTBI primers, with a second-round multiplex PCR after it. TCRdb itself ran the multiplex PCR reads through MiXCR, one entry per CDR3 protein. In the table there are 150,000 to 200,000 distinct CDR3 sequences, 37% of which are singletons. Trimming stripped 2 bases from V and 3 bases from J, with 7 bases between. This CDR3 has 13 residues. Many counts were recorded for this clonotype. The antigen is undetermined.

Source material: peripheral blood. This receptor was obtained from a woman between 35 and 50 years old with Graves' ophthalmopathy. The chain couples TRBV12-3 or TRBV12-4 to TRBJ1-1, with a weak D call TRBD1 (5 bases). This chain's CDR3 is CASSLLGDTEAFF. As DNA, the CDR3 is TGTGCCAGCAGTTTACTAGGGGACACTGAAGCTTTCTTT.